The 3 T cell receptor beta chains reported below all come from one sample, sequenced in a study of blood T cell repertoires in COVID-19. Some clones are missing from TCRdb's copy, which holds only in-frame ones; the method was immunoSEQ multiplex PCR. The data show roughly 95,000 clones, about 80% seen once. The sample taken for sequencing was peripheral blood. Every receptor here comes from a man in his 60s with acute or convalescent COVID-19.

CDR3 nucleotide sequence: TGTGCCAGCAGTGATCGAACGACAGGAACGAACACTGAAGCTTTCTTT. The encoded protein is CASSDRTTGTNTEAFF. V usage is TRBV6-1 and J usage is TRBJ1-1; D perhaps matches TRBD1 (6 bases). The CDR3 spans 16 residues. Germline V gene sequence: CDR1 MNHNS, CDR2 SASEGT. V lost 3 bases to trimming and J lost 1 base, with 15 bases between them.

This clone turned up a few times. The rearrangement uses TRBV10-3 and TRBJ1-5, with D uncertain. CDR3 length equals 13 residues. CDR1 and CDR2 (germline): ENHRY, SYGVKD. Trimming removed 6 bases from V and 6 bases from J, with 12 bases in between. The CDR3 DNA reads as TGTGCCATCAGCCAAGACGGAGGTCAGCCCCAGCATTTT. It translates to CAISQDGGQPQHF.

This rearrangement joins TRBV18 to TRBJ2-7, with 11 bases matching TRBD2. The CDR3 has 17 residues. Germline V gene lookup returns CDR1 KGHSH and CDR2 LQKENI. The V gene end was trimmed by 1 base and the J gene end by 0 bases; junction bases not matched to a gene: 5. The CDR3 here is CASSPRPLAGASYEQYF. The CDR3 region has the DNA TGTGCCAGCTCACCACGGCCACTAGCGGGGGCCTCCTACGAGCAGTACTTC.